The clone carrying this T cell receptor beta chain was counted ten times or more. The antigen is not known. The data derive from a study of T-cell reconstitution after alpha-beta-depleted transplantation in children. Regarding the study as a whole: Where some patients showed high TCRbeta diversity at day 60, it came from recipient T cells and thymic progenitors that had survived. Reportedly, only several hundred clones from non-depleted graft cells drove alpha-beta T-cell counts at about two months. Newly generated T cells supplied most T-cell counts and diversity one year post-transplant.

V lost 9 bases, J lost 9 bases, and 23 bases lay in between. Germline assignment: CDR1 MNHNS and CDR2 SASEGT. The CDR3 extends over 14 amino acids. Preparation of the TCRbeta library used unique molecular identifiers. From the PCR reads, TCRdb called clonotypes with MiXCR, one entry per CDR3 protein. The sample includes about 300,000 distinct CDR3 sequences, 7.5% to 9% of them seen just once. The sample here was peripheral blood, taken 360 days after TCRalphabeta/CD19-depleted stem cell transplant. This TCR was sampled from a female patient between 2 and 15 years old who had a stem cell transplant for Fanconi anemia, so the T cells may come from the graft donor. The chain has TRBV6-1 and TRBJ1-1; D may be TRBD1 (5 bases). This CDR3 reads CASSPRDSYPQAFF. CDR3 bases: TGTGCCAGTTCTCCTAGGGACTCCTACCCCCAAGCTTTCTTT.